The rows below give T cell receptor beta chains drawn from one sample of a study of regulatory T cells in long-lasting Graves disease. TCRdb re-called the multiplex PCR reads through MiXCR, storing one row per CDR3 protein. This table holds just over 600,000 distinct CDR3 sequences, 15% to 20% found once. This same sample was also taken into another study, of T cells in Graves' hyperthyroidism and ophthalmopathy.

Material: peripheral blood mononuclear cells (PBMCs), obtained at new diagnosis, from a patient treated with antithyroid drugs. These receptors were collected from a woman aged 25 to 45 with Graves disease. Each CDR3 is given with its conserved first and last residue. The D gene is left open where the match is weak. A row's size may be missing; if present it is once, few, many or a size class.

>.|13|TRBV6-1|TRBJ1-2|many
TGTGCCAGCAATTTGCAGGGGATTAATGGCTACACCTTC
CASNLQGINGYTF
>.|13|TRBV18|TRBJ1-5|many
TGTGCCAGCTCGTTCGGGTTCGATCAGCCCCAGCATTTT
CASSFGFDQPQHF
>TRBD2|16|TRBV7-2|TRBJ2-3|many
TGTGCCAGCAGCTTAGGAGGGACTATCCTGGCAGATACGCAGTATTTT
CASSLGGTILADTQYF
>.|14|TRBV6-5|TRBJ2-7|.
TGTGCCAGCAGTTACAGGGAACGGCATTACGAGCAGTACTTC
CASSYRERHYEQYF
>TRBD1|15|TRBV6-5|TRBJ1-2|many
TGTGCCAGCAGTTACCTACCGACAGGGAGAAGTGGCTACACCTTC
CASSYLPTGRSGYTF
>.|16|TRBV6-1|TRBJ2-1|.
TGTGCCAGCAGCCACCGGACCGACAGCTCCTACAATGAGCAGTTCTTC
CASSHRTDSSYNEQFF
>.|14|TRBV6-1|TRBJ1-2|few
TGTGCCAGCAGTGCCGCGGCGGCTGGGGAGGGCTACACCTTC
CASSAAAAGEGYTF
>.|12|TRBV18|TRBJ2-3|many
TGTGCCAGCAGCCCCGCTACGGATACGCAGTATTTT
CASSPATDTQYF
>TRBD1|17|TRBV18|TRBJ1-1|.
TGTGCCAGCTCAAAGCTGCGAGACAGGGGAGGAGGCACTGAAGCTTTCTTT
CASSKLRDRGGGTEAFF
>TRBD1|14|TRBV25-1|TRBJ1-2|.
TGTGCCAGCACCAGGACAGGAATAAACTATGGCTGCACCTTC
CASTRTGINYGCTF
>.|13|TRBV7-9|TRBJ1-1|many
TGTGCCAGCATCGGGGGGACGAACACTGAAGCTTTCTTT
CASIGGTNTEAFF
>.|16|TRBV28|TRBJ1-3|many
TGTGCCAGCGGGGTTGGGCCCGAAAGCTCTGGAAACACCATATATTTT
CASGVGPESSGNTIYF
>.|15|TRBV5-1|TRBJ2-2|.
TGCGCCAGCAGCTTGCGGTCAGGTGACACCGGGGAGCTGTTTTTT
CASSLRSGDTGELFF
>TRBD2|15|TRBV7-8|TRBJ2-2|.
TGTGCCAGCAGCCGATGGACTAGCGGCACCGGGGAGCTGTTTTTT
CASSRWTSGTGELFF
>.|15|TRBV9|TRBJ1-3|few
TGTGCCAGCAGCGTAGGACACGTCGGGCCCCACACCATATATTTT
CASSVGHVGPHTIYF
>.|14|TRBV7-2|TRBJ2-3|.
TGTGCCAGCAGCCGAGTAGTGGGGTCAGATACGCAGTATTTT
CASSRVVGSDTQYF
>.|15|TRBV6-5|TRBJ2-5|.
TGTGCCAGCAGTTCCTCTGCGGGGCCCCAAGAGACCCAGTACTTC
CASSSSAGPQETQYF
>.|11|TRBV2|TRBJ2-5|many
TGTGCCAGCAGGAGGGACCTGACCCAGTACTTC
CASRRDLTQYF
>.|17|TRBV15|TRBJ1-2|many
TGTGCCACCAGCAGGTCAGATACGGTCCCGGGCCTTACCTTTGGCACCTTC
CATSRSDTVPGLTFGTF
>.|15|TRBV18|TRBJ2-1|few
TGTGCCAGCTCACCGGGGGCTCACTCCTACAATGAGCAGTTCTTC
CASSPGAHSYNEQFF
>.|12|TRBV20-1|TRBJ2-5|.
TGCAGTGCTAGACCCCCTTGGGGGGTGGCCCACTTC
CSARPPWGVAHF
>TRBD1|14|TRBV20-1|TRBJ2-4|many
TGCAGTGCTAGTCTTTGGGACAGAGAAAACATTCAGTACTTC
CSASLWDRENIQYF
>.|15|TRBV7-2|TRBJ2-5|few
TGTGCCAGCAGCTTTAGGGCCAGGGAGAGAGAGACCCAGTACTTC
CASSFRARERETQYF
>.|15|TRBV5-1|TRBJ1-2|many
TGCGCCAGCAGCTTGGGGGACTCACTTAACTATGGCTACACCTTC
CASSLGDSLNYGYTF
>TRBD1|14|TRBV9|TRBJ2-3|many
TGTGCCAGCAGCGTGGGACAGGCCACAGATACGCAGTATTTT
CASSVGQATDTQYF
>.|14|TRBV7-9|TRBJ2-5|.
TGTGCCAGCAGCTTATCGGGCCGGATGGAGACCCAGTACTTC
CASSLSGRMETQYF
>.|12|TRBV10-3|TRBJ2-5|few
TGTGCCACGGGACCCCCTCAAGAGACCCAGTACTTC
CATGPPQETQYF
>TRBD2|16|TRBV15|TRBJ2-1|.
TGTGCCACCAGCAGAGGTTCAGCGGGAGGGACCAATGAGCAGTTCTTC
CATSRGSAGGTNEQFF
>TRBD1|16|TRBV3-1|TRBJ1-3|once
TGTGCCAGCAGCCAGCGCCGGACAGGGATAAGAAACACCATATATTTT
CASSQRRTGIRNTIYF
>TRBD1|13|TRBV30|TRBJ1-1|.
TGTGCTTGGGGACAGTTCATGAACACTGAAGCTTTCTTT
CAWGQFMNTEAFF
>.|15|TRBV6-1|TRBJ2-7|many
TGTGCCAGCAGTCACGAAGCGGACTCGGGGTACGAGCAGTACTTC
CASSHEADSGYEQYF
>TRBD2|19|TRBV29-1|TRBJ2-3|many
TGCAGCGTTGAATTGCGGGAGGTGTGGGGATGGGGGCGAACAGATACGCAGTATTTT
CSVELREVWGWGRTDTQYF
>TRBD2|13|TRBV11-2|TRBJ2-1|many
TGTGCCAGCAGCTTAGGACTAGCGGAAGGGCAGTTCTTC
CASSLGLAEGQFF
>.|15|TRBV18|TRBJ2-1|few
TGTGCCAGCTCACCAAACAGGGTATGGTACAATGAGCAGTTCTTC
CASSPNRVWYNEQFF
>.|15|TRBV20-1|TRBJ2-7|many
TGCAGTGCCTCCGATAGCGGAGCTCTTCTTTACGAGCAGTACTTC
CSASDSGALLYEQYF
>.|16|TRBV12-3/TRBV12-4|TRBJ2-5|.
TGTGCCAGCAGTTTAGACGGGGAACCCATCCAAGAGACCCAGTACTTC
CASSLDGEPIQETQYF
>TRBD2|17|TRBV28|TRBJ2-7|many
TGTGCCAGCAGTTTCTTAATGGCGGGGGGAAGCTCCTACGAGCAGTACTTC
CASSFLMAGGSSYEQYF
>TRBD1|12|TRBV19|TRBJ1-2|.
TGTGCCAGCAAGGGACAGGGTAATGGCTACACCTTC
CASKGQGNGYTF
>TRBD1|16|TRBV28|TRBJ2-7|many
TGTGCCAGCAGTACTCGACAGGGGCGTACTCTCTACGAGCAGTACTTC
CASSTRQGRTLYEQYF
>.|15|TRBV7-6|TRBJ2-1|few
TGTGCCAGCAGCTTAGTCGTGGCTGATTACAATGAGCAGTTCTTC
CASSLVVADYNEQFF
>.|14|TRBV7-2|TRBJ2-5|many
TGTGCCAGCAGCCCCCAGGCCATACAAGAGACCCAGTACTTC
CASSPQAIQETQYF
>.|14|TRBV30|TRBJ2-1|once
TGTGCCTGGAGAGTCTCATTTTCCTACAATGAGCAGTTCTTC
CAWRVSFSYNEQFF
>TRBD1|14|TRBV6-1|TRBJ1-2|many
TGTGCCAGCAGTGCCACCGGGACAGGGGACGGCTACACCTTC
CASSATGTGDGYTF
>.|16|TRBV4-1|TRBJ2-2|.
TGCGCCAGCAGCCAAGTCCGTGACAGCCTGCCCGGGGAGCTGTTTTTT
CASSQVRDSLPGELFF
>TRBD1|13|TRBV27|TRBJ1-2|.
TGTGCCAGCCGACCCGGAACAGGGGGTTCCTACACCTTC
CASRPGTGGSYTF
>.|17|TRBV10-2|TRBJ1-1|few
TGCGCCAGCAGTGAGAGCGACAAAAGATTTATGAACACTGAAGCTTTCTTT
CASSESDKRFMNTEAFF
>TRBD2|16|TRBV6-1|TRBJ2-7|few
TGTGCCAGCAGTGGCAGAACTAGCGGGAGGGCCTACGAGCAGTACTTC
CASSGRTSGRAYEQYF
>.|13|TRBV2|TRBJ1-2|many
TGTGCCAGCAGTGATGTGGGTAACTATGGCTACACCTTC
CASSDVGNYGYTF
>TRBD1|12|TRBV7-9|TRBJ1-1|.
TGTGCCAGCAGCTTAGGATCAGGGGGAGCTTTCTTT
CASSLGSGGAFF
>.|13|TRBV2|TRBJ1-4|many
TGTGCCAGCAGCCGACAGGTTAATGAAAAACTGTTTTTT
CASSRQVNEKLFF
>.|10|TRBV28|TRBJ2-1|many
TGTGCCAGCAGGGGGAATGAGCAGTTCTTC
CASRGNEQFF
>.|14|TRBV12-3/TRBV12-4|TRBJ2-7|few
TGTGCCAGCAGACGGGCAGGCGAGTCCTACGAGCAGTACTTC
CASRRAGESYEQYF
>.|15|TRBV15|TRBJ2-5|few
TGTGCCACCAGCAGTCTAGGGGCAGGGTGGGAGACCCAGTACTTC
CATSSLGAGWETQYF
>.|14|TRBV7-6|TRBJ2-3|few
TGTGCCAGCAGCCCTGACCGGTATGGCCCTACGCAGTATTTT
CASSPDRYGPTQYF
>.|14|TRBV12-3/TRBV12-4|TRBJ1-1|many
TGTGCCAGCGGCAGAACAGGGAGTGGAACTGAAGCTTTCTTT
CASGRTGSGTEAFF
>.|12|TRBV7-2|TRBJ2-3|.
TGTGCCAGCAGCTTATTGTCAGATACGCGGTATTTT
CASSLLSDTRYF
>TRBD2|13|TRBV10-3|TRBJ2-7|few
TGTGCCATCGGCGGACCGACTAGCAACGAGCAGTACTTC
CAIGGPTSNEQYF
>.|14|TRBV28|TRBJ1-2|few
TGTGCCAGCAGTTTGACGGTGACTAACTATGGCCACACCTTC
CASSLTVTNYGHTF
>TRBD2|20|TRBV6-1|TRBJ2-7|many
TGTGCCAGCAGCGAGGCAACGGGACACTTGACTAGCGGGAGTTTCTACGAGCAGTACTTC
CASSEATGHLTSGSFYEQYF